This T cell receptor (beta chain) was retrieved from a study of T cell changes during pregnancy in multiple sclerosis. Profiling relied on immunoSEQ multiplex PCR, and the TCRdb table lists in-frame clones only, not all of them. Seen here are around 66,000 clones, around 91% observed once, and the top ten hold approximately 2%. V lost 3 bases and J lost 1, with 13 bases in between. The CDR3 loop spans 16 amino acids. Looked up from germline, CDR1 is MRHNA and CDR2 is SNTAGT. This chain uses TRBV6-4 with TRBJ2-1; a possible D gene is TRBD1 (5 bases). The sample here was peripheral blood, taken in the third trimester of pregnancy. This sequence originates from a female donor in good health, enrolled as a control in a pregnancy study. CDR3 in DNA: TGTGCCAGCAGTGAAGGGGTGGGCTATTCCTACAATGAGCAGTTCTTC. It encodes CASSEGVGYSYNEQFF.